Described below is a single TCR beta chain sequence and its context. Its antigen is not known. Busulfan-fludarabine conditioning, marrow transplant, and cyclophosphamide on days +3 and +4 were administered. Generated by immunoSEQ multiplex PCR, the TCRdb table keeps only in-frame clones and is missing some. The sample includes several thousand clones, roughly four fifths of them seen just once. This record belongs to a study of T cells after posttransplantation cyclophosphamide. Study outcomes and limitations: TRB overlap between skin or GI tissue T cells and blood was limited. Donor CD8+ memory clones often dominated recipient blood repertoires at later times. Recipient CMV seropositivity and CMV reactivation strongly tracked TRB clonality.

Between the trimmed V and J ends, which lost 4 bases and 5 bases, there was a span of 15 bases. CDR1 is SGHRS and CDR2 is YFSETQ in the germline V gene. The CDR3 is 14 residues long. This sample comprised PBMCs, obtained 1,400 to 1,500 days after allogeneic stem cell transplant with posttransplant cyclophosphamide. This sequence was found in a male patient in his thirties who received an allogeneic stem cell transplant from a related donor, was CMV-positive, and had acute GVHD only. Part of the T cell pool may stem from the graft donor. The V call is TRBV5-1, the J call TRBJ1-1; D possibly corresponds to TRBD1 (5 bases). CDR3 loop: CASSDAGGRTEAFF. CDR3 DNA: TGCGCCAGCAGCGACGCGGGGGGAAGAACTGAAGCTTTCTTT. The whole variable domain, remainder taken from reference TRBV5-1 and TRBJ1-1, is KAGVTQTPRYLIKTRGQQVTLSCSPISGHRSVSWYQQTPGQGLQFLFEYFSETQRNKGNFPGRFSGRQFSNSRSEMNVSTLELGDSALYLCASSDAGGRTEAFFGQGTRLTVV.